These T cell receptor beta chains were read from a single sample in a study of blood T cell repertoires in COVID-19. Sequencing was performed with immunoSEQ multiplex PCR; in TCRdb, only in-frame clones are kept and a portion is missing. The sample includes under 350,000 clones, around nine tenths of them seen just once. Sequencing was performed on peripheral blood. Every receptor here comes from a woman aged 25-40 years with COVID-19, enrolled during active disease. Each CDR3 is given without its conserved first and last residue. Expanded clones get a size class; other rows say once, few or many, or leave the size out.

J gene: TRBJ1-2
clone size: few
V gene: TRBV2
CDR3 protein: ASSESRQGAFGYT

J gene: TRBJ2-2
clone size: -
V gene: TRBV28
CDR3 protein: ASSFGGVTGELF

J gene: TRBJ1-2
clone size: -
V gene: TRBV2
CDR3 protein: ASRITGGNYGYT

J gene: TRBJ2-3
clone size: once
V gene: TRBV6-2/TRBV6-3
CDR3 protein: ASSYNHEAPTDTQY

J gene: TRBJ1-2
clone size: -
V gene: TRBV19
CDR3 protein: ASSRATGNYGYT

J gene: TRBJ1-4
clone size: -
V gene: TRBV5-1
CDR3 protein: ASSLNLRELNEKLF

J gene: TRBJ2-7
clone size: -
V gene: TRBV7-2
CDR3 protein: ASSFRYEQY

J gene: TRBJ1-4
clone size: -
V gene: TRBV5-1
CDR3 protein: ASSFGFGQGAFNEKLF

J gene: TRBJ1-1
clone size: -
V gene: TRBV7-8
CDR3 protein: ASSLNPGRGLNTEAF

J gene: TRBJ1-2
clone size: few
V gene: TRBV5-5
CDR3 protein: ASSPLRDRGFYGYT

J gene: TRBJ2-1
clone size: -
V gene: TRBV9
CDR3 protein: ASTPGLAALDEQF

J gene: TRBJ1-1
clone size: -
V gene: TRBV7-9
CDR3 protein: VAVVNTEAF

J gene: TRBJ1-4
clone size: -
V gene: TRBV11-2
CDR3 protein: ASSLTGQGIVGEKLF

J gene: TRBJ1-1
clone size: -
V gene: TRBV2
CDR3 protein: AIQGQPLNTEAF

J gene: TRBJ1-2
clone size: -
V gene: TRBV7-2
CDR3 protein: ASSLAKASGYT

J gene: TRBJ1-1
clone size: -
V gene: TRBV3-1/TRBV3-2
CDR3 protein: ASSQATYGREAF

J gene: TRBJ2-5
clone size: -
V gene: TRBV24-1
CDR3 protein: ATGGTGGQETQY

J gene: TRBJ1-2
clone size: -
V gene: TRBV5-4
CDR3 protein: ASSLTGQGPGYT

J gene: TRBJ1-5
clone size: -
V gene: TRBV27
CDR3 protein: ASRDRGRDQPQH

J gene: TRBJ1-1
clone size: -
V gene: TRBV6-2/TRBV6-3
CDR3 protein: ASSYPNRGQGARTEAF

J gene: TRBJ2-3
clone size: -
V gene: TRBV4-2
CDR3 protein: ASSQAGTSGDGGADTQY

J gene: TRBJ2-2
clone size: -
V gene: TRBV28
CDR3 protein: ASSLGGNTGELF

J gene: TRBJ2-7
clone size: -
V gene: TRBV3-1/TRBV3-2
CDR3 protein: ASSPGLAGGRYEQY

J gene: TRBJ1-5
clone size: -
V gene: TRBV19
CDR3 protein: ASSKSGQVDQPQH

J gene: TRBJ2-2
clone size: -
V gene: TRBV19
CDR3 protein: ASSKQLAGGAANTGELF

J gene: TRBJ2-3
clone size: -
V gene: TRBV12-3/TRBV12-4
CDR3 protein: ASSPVVDTQY

J gene: TRBJ1-3
clone size: -
V gene: TRBV18
CDR3 protein: ASSRQVQSGNTIY

J gene: TRBJ1-5
clone size: -
V gene: TRBV6-1
CDR3 protein: ASSEAGQYSNQPQH

J gene: TRBJ1-4
clone size: -
V gene: TRBV30
CDR3 protein: AWSAQGEKLF

J gene: TRBJ1-2
clone size: once
V gene: TRBV5-1
CDR3 protein: ASSLDGRLAVNNYGYT

J gene: TRBJ2-5
clone size: -
V gene: TRBV6-2/TRBV6-3
CDR3 protein: ASSYGLAALRETQY

J gene: TRBJ2-7
clone size: -
V gene: TRBV11-3
CDR3 protein: ASSPYRAGLGEQY

J gene: TRBJ2-1
clone size: -
V gene: TRBV11-3
CDR3 protein: ASSLGGGPYNEQF

J gene: TRBJ1-2
clone size: -
V gene: TRBV7-9
CDR3 protein: ASSFGTGPGYT

J gene: TRBJ1-3
clone size: -
V gene: TRBV11-2
CDR3 protein: ASSSPRGNTIY

J gene: TRBJ1-2
clone size: -
V gene: TRBV7-9
CDR3 protein: ASSLGGYGYT

J gene: TRBJ2-2
clone size: -
V gene: TRBV5-5
CDR3 protein: ASSKGRVANTGELF

J gene: TRBJ1-6
clone size: once
V gene: TRBV7-9
CDR3 protein: ASSFVQANNSPLH

J gene: TRBJ1-2
clone size: -
V gene: TRBV7-9
CDR3 protein: ASSRIGTGLNYGYT

J gene: TRBJ1-1
clone size: -
V gene: TRBV19
CDR3 protein: ASSIVRDTEAF

J gene: TRBJ2-5
clone size: once
V gene: TRBV29-1
CDR3 protein: SVPWGQRGFQETQY

J gene: TRBJ1-2
clone size: -
V gene: TRBV29-1
CDR3 protein: SAQPWGVGLTSYGYT

J gene: TRBJ2-7
clone size: -
V gene: TRBV6-5
CDR3 protein: ASSLPTGAGEQY

J gene: TRBJ2-3
clone size: -
V gene: TRBV19
CDR3 protein: ASSIEATGLRSIDTQY

J gene: TRBJ2-7
clone size: -
V gene: TRBV30
CDR3 protein: AWSSSQGRCSTPYEQY

J gene: TRBJ2-5
clone size: -
V gene: TRBV5-6
CDR3 protein: ASSPGREETQY